A single sample gave rise to the 9 T cell receptor beta chains below, sequenced in a study of blood T cell repertoires in COVID-19 (TCRdb year 2020). The library was prepared using the immunoSEQ multiplex PCR assay. TCRdb provides this immuneACCESS table in a form limited to in-frame rearrangements. Some clones are lacking; in checked studies, under half of them reflect an unresolved V gene, and why the rest are absent is not known. This sample is represented by approximately 250,000 clones; just under 90% of them were singletons. Jointly, the top ten make up over 4% of the sample. The sequenced sample was PBMCs or T cells enriched from blood (not recorded which). Every receptor here comes from a young woman with acute COVID-19.

The CDR3 sequence: CASSFSLGGSTDTQYF. CDR3 bases: TGTGCCAGCAGTTTCAGTCTCGGAGGTAGCACAGATACGCAGTATTTT. This sequence joins TRBV28 and TRBJ2-3; D perhaps matches TRBD2 (5 bases). CDR3 length: 16 amino acids. Germline V gene data show CDR1 as MDHEN and CDR2 as SYDVKM. V lost 3 bases and J lost 0, with 13 bases in between. Variable domain in full (rest from reference TRBV28 and TRBJ2-3): DVKVTQSSRYLVKRTGEKVFLECVQDMDHENMFWYRQDPGLGLRLIYFSYDVKMKEKGDIPEGYSVSREKKERFSLILESASTNQTSMYLCASSFSLGGSTDTQYFGPGTRLTVL.

The V and J genes are TRBV4-1 and TRBJ1-1; D unresolved. V lost 1 base to trimming and J lost 0 bases, with 9 bases between them. Per the germline V gene, CDR1 is MGHRA and CDR2 is YSYEKL. The CDR3 consists of 15 residues. The DNA of the CDR3 is TGCGCCAGCAGCCAAGCGAGCAACTTGAACACTGAAGCTTTCTTT. Protein sequence: CASSQASNLNTEAFF.

The chain links TRBV21-1 to TRBJ2-3; TRBD1 reflects the table's D call only, with no check against the DNA. TRBV21-1 is tagged as a pseudogene. The CDR3 extends over 19 amino acids. CDR3 protein: CASSKRQGGKPLSPDTQYF. As DNA, the CDR3 is TGTGCCAGCAGCAAAAGACAGGGTGGGAAACCCCTAAGCCCAGATACGCAGTATTTT.

This clone appeared a few times. The genes are TRBV7-3 and TRBJ2-2; D gene unclear. V lost 1 base and J 5 bases, leaving 2 bases between the germline ends. Looked up from germline, CDR1 is SGHTA and CDR2 is FQGTGA. CDR3 length: 12 residues. This CDR3 reads CASSLITGELFF. The CDR3 DNA follows: TGTGCCAGCAGCTTAATAACCGGGGAGCTGTTTTTT.

The chain couples TRBV7-2 to TRBJ2-1; 7 bases align to TRBD2. This CDR3 has 14 residues. The V and J ends lost 5 bases and 0 bases, in that order; junction bases with no gene match: 1. In germline, CDR1 is SGHTA, CDR2 FQGNSA. CDR3 in DNA: TGTGCCAGCAGCCCTAGCGGCTCCTACAATGAGCAGTTCTTC. As protein: CASSPSGSYNEQFF. The complete variable domain, with remaining parts taken from reference TRBV7-2 and TRBJ2-1, reads GAGVSQSPSNKVTEKGKDVELRCDPISGHTALYWYRQSLGQGLEFLIYFQGNSAPDKSGLPSDRFSAERTGGSVSTLTIQRTQQEDSAVYLCASSPSGSYNEQFFGPGTRLTVL.

This clone was seen a few times. The V gene is TRBV6-2 or TRBV6-3, the J gene TRBJ1-5, with 8 bases lining up with TRBD1. V trimming: 5 bases; J trimming: 2 bases; junction bases outside the gene matches: 8. From germline, CDR1 is MNHEY and CDR2 SVGEGT. The CDR3 loop spans 16 amino acids. The CDR3 bases are TGTGCCAGCAGTCAATACGGACAGGGAGGCAATCAGCCCCAGCATTTT. This sequence encodes CASSQYGQGGNQPQHF.

The chain carries TRBV28 and TRBJ1-5; D ambiguous. Deletions cut 7 bases from V and 5 bases from J, with 9 bases between. CDR1 MDHEN and CDR2 SYDVKM come from the germline V gene. There are 12 residues in the CDR3. CDR3 coding DNA: TGTGCCAGCACCCTCGGGGATCAGCCCCAGCATTTT. Encoded protein: CASTLGDQPQHF.

The chain joins TRBV28 to TRBJ2-7, with D tentatively TRBD2 (5 bases). The CDR3 runs 12 residues. V lost 5 bases, J lost 11 bases, and 16 bases lay in between. CDR1 and CDR2 (germline): MDHEN, SYDVKM. In nucleotides, the CDR3 is TGTGCCAGCAGTCCGCCGGGGTGGGAGAAGTACTTC. It codes for CASSPPGWEKYF. Variable domain in full (rest from reference TRBV28 and TRBJ2-7): DVKVTQSSRYLVKRTGEKVFLECVQDMDHENMFWYRQDPGLGLRLIYFSYDVKMKEKGDIPEGYSVSREKKERFSLILESASTNQTSMYLCASSPPGWEKYFGPGTRLTVT.

The chain combines TRBV13 with TRBJ2-7; the match to TRBD2 covers 13 bases. V shed 5 bases and J 7 bases; nucleotides not matched to a gene: 8. The V gene's germline CDR1 is PRHDT and CDR2 FYEKMQ (reference sequence). CDR3 length: 15 residues. The CDR3 reads CASSGGTSGAVEQYF. The CDR3 bases are TGTGCCAGCAGCGGCGGGACTAGCGGGGCCGTTGAGCAGTACTTC.